Below, 14 T cell receptor beta chains from the same sample are listed, as sequenced in a study of human T cells and chemical hapten exposure. One entry per CDR3 protein, called by TCRdb with MiXCR from the RACE reads. Seen here are roughly 380,000 distinct CDR3 sequences, 5% to 6.5% observed once, and the top ten hold around 2.6%. Time point described: pre-sensitization, week 0. The treatment here: therapeutic diphenylcyclopropenone sensitization with weekly scalp DPC. Sequencing used whole blood, obtained in connection with sensitization to the hapten diphenylcyclopropenone (DPC). The receptors shown here come from a woman in her forties or fifties with alopecia areata. Some clones in this sample may be carry-over from other donors' samples.

V gene TRBV15 combines with J gene TRBJ1-4, with TRBD1 as a possible D gene (6 bases). This CDR3 comprises 16 residues. Trimming took off 8 bases at V and 4 bases at J, with 20 bases between the two ends. Germline V gives CDR1 LNHNV, CDR2 YYDKDF (reference sequence). The CDR3 DNA is TGTGCCACCCAAAGGGGGTCCGGGGGTTATAATGAAAAACTGTTTTTT. It codes for CATQRGSGGYNEKLFF.

There are many counts of this clonotype. The chain combines TRBV4-3 with TRBJ2-1, with TRBD2 matching 8 bases. Losses at the gene ends were 5 bases for V and 4 bases for J; bases not matched to a gene: 10. The CDR3 runs to 16 residues. CDR1 and CDR2 (germline): LGHNA, YSLEER. CDR3 sequence reads: CASSGRFSGMYNEQFF. In DNA form, the CDR3 reads TGCGCCAGCAGCGGTCGGTTTAGCGGGATGTACAATGAGCAGTTCTTC.

A few counts support this clonotype. The V call is TRBV28, the J call TRBJ2-3; TRBD1 aligns across 7 bases. This CDR3 is built from 15 residues. The junction had 3 bases not matched to a gene; V was cut back by 1 base and J by 2 bases. The germline V gene encodes CDR1 MDHEN and CDR2 SYDVKM. The CDR3 spells CASSLFDRATDTQYF. The DNA of the CDR3 is TGTGCCAGCAGTTTATTTGACAGGGCCACAGATACGCAGTATTTT.

This clonotype came up once. DNA of the CDR3: TGTGCCAGCAGCAGTGGGACTATAAACACCGGGGAGCTGTTTTTT. Protein sequence: CASSSGTINTGELFF. The V gene is TRBV21-1, the J gene TRBJ2-2; TRBD2 is the table's D call and was not checked against the DNA. TRBV21-1 is a pseudogene locus. This CDR3 is built from 15 residues.

In this sample, this clonotype turned up a few times. V is TRBV5-1 and J is TRBJ1-3, with TRBD1 matching 8 bases. The CDR3 is 15 amino acids. Germline V lookup: CDR1 SGHRS, CDR2 YFSETQ. Trimming at V came to 0 bases and at J to 4 bases, leaving 3 bases not matched to a gene. The CDR3 region is CASSLAGTGGNTIYF. The DNA for the CDR3 is TGCGCCAGCAGCTTGGCAGGGACAGGAGGAAACACCATATATTTT.

The table lists this clonotype with a few counts. The V call is TRBV5-1, the J call TRBJ1-1; D is ambiguous. The CDR3 covers 13 residues. Germline CDR1 and CDR2: SGHRS and YFSETQ. The V gene lost 6 bases and the J gene lost 1 base, with 10 bases spanning the gap. Here the CDR3 reads CASTQERNTEAFF. CDR3 sequence (DNA): TGCGCCAGCACCCAGGAGAGGAACACTGAAGCTTTCTTT.

This clonotype was observed at least ten times. This rearrangement joins TRBV29-1 to TRBJ2-7; 8 nucleotides match TRBD1. J was trimmed by 2 bases and V by 2 bases; bases with no gene match: 8. Germline V CDR1 and CDR2: SQVTM, ANQGSEA. The CDR3 runs to 15 residues. The CDR3 protein is CSVEIARGLAYEQYF. CDR3 in DNA: TGCAGCGTTGAAATAGCCAGGGGGCTTGCCTACGAGCAGTACTTC.

This clonotype was counted ten times or more. This chain joins TRBV28 and TRBJ2-7; D gene unclear. Germline CDR1 reads MDHEN; CDR2 reads SYDVKM. The CDR3 runs 14 residues. V was shortened by 3 bases and J by 0 bases, with 9 bases between the two germline ends. The CDR3 sequence is CASSLHGVSYEQYF. Here the CDR3 DNA reads TGTGCCAGCAGTTTGCACGGAGTCTCCTACGAGCAGTACTTC.

This clonotype was counted ten times or more. The chain uses TRBV5-6 and TRBJ1-1; D is unclear. The CDR3 spans 14 residues. Trimming removed 7 bases at V and 0 bases at J, with 13 bases between. Germline V gene data show CDR1 as SGHDT and CDR2 as YYEEEE. CDR3: CASLSLVVNTEAFF. DNA of the CDR3: TGTGCCAGCCTTAGCTTGGTGGTGAACACTGAAGCTTTCTTT.

This chain's CDR3 is CASRGLGSEEKLFF. CDR3 nucleotides: TGTGCCAGCAGGGGGCTTGGGTCTGAGGAAAAACTGTTTTTT. V is TRBV6-5 and J is TRBJ1-4; TRBD1 might be the D (5 bases). This CDR3 has 14 amino acids. Germline CDR1 reads MNHEY; CDR2 reads SVGAGI. With 6 bases removed from V and 8 bases from J, the gap between germline ends came to 16 bases.

The rearrangement joins TRBV6-6 to TRBJ2-7, with 14 bases matching TRBD2. Germline lookup yields CDR1 MNHNY and CDR2 SVGAGI (reference sequence). This CDR3 contains 15 residues. J was trimmed by 7 bases and V by 4 bases; bases with no gene match: 6. CDR3 region: CASSLPWTSGGEQYF. The CDR3 nucleotides are TGTGCCAGCAGTTTGCCCTGGACTAGCGGGGGGGAGCAGTACTTC.

This clonotype has a count of ten or more. The chain links TRBV7-2 to TRBJ2-3; D remains unclear. V dropped 3 bases and J dropped 0 bases, with 10 bases sitting between them. From germline, CDR1 is SGHTA and CDR2 FQGNSA. CDR3 length: 15 residues. The CDR3: CASSLTPGSTDTQYF. CDR3 nucleotides: TGTGCCAGCAGCTTGACTCCCGGTAGCACAGATACGCAGTATTTT.

V is TRBV7-9 and J is TRBJ1-2; no clear D. V dropped 4 bases and J dropped 8 bases, with 14 bases sitting between them. Looked up from germline, CDR1 is SEHNR and CDR2 is FQNEAQ (reference sequence). The CDR3 loop spans 13 amino acids. The CDR3 here is CASSSQVGEGYTF. The CDR3 DNA follows: TGTGCCAGCAGCTCGCAGGTTGGGGAGGGCTACACCTTC.

This clonotype showed up many times. V is TRBV18 and J is TRBJ2-7, with TRBD2 matching 10 bases. This CDR3 is built from 12 residues. Unmatched junction bases numbered 7, after V lost 6 bases and J lost 11 bases. Germline V gene sequence: CDR1 KGHSH, CDR2 LQKENI. The CDR3 DNA sequence: TGTGCCAGCTCCCAGCGGGAGGGACGGAAGTACTTC. Its translation: CASSQREGRKYF.